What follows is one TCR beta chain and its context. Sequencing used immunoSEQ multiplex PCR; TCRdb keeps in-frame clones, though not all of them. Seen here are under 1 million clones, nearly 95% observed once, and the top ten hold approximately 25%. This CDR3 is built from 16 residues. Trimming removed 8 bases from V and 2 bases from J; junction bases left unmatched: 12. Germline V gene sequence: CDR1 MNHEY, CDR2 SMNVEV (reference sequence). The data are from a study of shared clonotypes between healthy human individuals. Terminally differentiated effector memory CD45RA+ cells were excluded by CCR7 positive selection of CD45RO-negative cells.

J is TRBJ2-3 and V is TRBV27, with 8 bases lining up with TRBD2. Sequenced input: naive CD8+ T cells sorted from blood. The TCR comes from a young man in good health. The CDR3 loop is CASGNSGTLLTDTQYF. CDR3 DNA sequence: TGTGCCAGCGGGAATAGCGGGACATTACTCACAGATACGCAGTATTTT.